This TCR beta chain stems from a study of T cell repertoires in cytomegalovirus infection. CDR3 length: 16 residues. Deletions cut 5 bases from V and 3 bases from J, with 17 bases between. Germline V gives CDR1 MNHNS, CDR2 SASEGT. TCRdb re-analysed the reads in MiXCR, keeping a single row per CDR3 protein. The table records 100,000 or so distinct CDR3 sequences, less than 25% of them present only once. The V call is TRBV6-1, the J call TRBJ2-4; D is perhaps TRBD2 (5 bases). This sequence originates from a human donor in good health (CMV status not recorded). Some clones in this sample may be carry-over from other donors' samples. Sequencing was carried out using CD8+ T cells from PBMCs. In DNA form, the CDR3 reads TGTGCCAGCAGTCCAGCGGAGCCATTGGACAAAAACATTCAGTACTTC. Translating gives CASSPAEPLDKNIQYF.